This T cell receptor beta chain is drawn from a study of relationships among human T cell subsets. Whole-study findings and limits: Some CD4+CD8+ double-positive cells may remain after bead sorting.

CD4+ cells were positively selected first, then anti-CD25 beads isolated CD4+CD25+ regulatory T cells. V lost 5 bases to trimming and J lost 0 bases, with 14 bases between them. The CDR3 length is 16 residues. With regard to this clonotype: Its antigen remains unidentified.

From mRNA, alpha and beta CDR3 regions were amplified using semiquantitative ARM-PCR. In ARM-PCR, communal superprimers followed tagged nested gene-specific primers for exponential amplification. TCRdb used MiXCR to reprocess the multiplex PCR reads, holding one entry per CDR3 protein. The sample holds about 14,000 distinct CDR3 sequences; 50% to 75% are singletons and the top ten take roughly 2%. The TCR sequence derives from a man aged 35-49 years in good health. The chain carries TRBV12-3 or TRBV12-4 and TRBJ1-5; D ambiguous. The source material was Tregs sorted from blood. CDR3 nucleotides: TGTGCCAGCAGTCCTATTGGGCCGTCTAGCAATCAGCCCCAGCATTTT. This gives the protein CASSPIGPSSNQPQHF.